This is a list of T cell receptor beta chains from one sample in a study of OX40 agonist ivuxolimab in advanced cancers. Sequencing was performed with immunoSEQ multiplex PCR; in TCRdb, only in-frame clones are kept and a portion is missing. This sample has about 60,000 clones, with about nine tenths found just once. Material: CD4+ or CD8+ T cells sorted from blood, obtained in a trial of the OX40 agonist ivuxolimab. The receptor source for this set is an adult with an advanced solid tumor such as melanoma, head and neck, liver or kidney cancer. Each CDR3 is given without its conserved first and last residue. A D gene is named only where the DNA matches it firmly.

V gene: TRBV19; D gene: -; J gene: TRBJ2-7; CDR3 protein: ATYKTGTYEQY
V gene: TRBV6-1; D gene: -; J gene: TRBJ2-7; CDR3 protein: ASRWDTSYEQY
V gene: TRBV6-5; D gene: -; J gene: TRBJ1-2; CDR3 protein: ASSPRHQDYGYT
V gene: TRBV5-1; D gene: -; J gene: TRBJ2-2; CDR3 protein: ASSPQITHGELF
V gene: TRBV7-2; D gene: -; J gene: TRBJ2-7; CDR3 protein: ASSLEVGSYEQY
V gene: TRBV18; D gene: -; J gene: TRBJ1-6; CDR3 protein: ASSPEDGASPLH
V gene: TRBV7-2; D gene: TRBD1; J gene: TRBJ1-4; CDR3 protein: ASSPTPGGLKLF
V gene: TRBV27; D gene: -; J gene: TRBJ1-1; CDR3 protein: ASSFGGAYTEAF
V gene: TRBV30; D gene: -; J gene: TRBJ2-4; CDR3 protein: AWSVGGGDIQY
V gene: TRBV30; D gene: -; J gene: TRBJ2-7; CDR3 protein: AWSFRATMSSYEQY
V gene: TRBV2; D gene: -; J gene: TRBJ1-3; CDR3 protein: ASRTGGNTIY
V gene: TRBV7-3; D gene: -; J gene: TRBJ1-1; CDR3 protein: ASSFSGNTEAF
V gene: TRBV4-3; D gene: -; J gene: TRBJ2-3; CDR3 protein: ASSQGAGGGTDTQY
V gene: TRBV19; D gene: TRBD2; J gene: TRBJ2-5; CDR3 protein: ASSIERLAGGGETQY
V gene: TRBV20-1; D gene: -; J gene: TRBJ2-5; CDR3 protein: SASPQQTQY
V gene: TRBV18; D gene: -; J gene: TRBJ2-3; CDR3 protein: ASFRQGYSTDTQY
V gene: TRBV5-1; D gene: TRBD2; J gene: TRBJ2-2; CDR3 protein: ASSRLEGLAGRGRTGELF
V gene: TRBV6-1; D gene: -; J gene: TRBJ2-7; CDR3 protein: ASSRDRTYEQY
V gene: TRBV6-6; D gene: -; J gene: TRBJ2-3; CDR3 protein: ASNKRPPYTDTQY
V gene: TRBV4-1; D gene: -; J gene: TRBJ2-2; CDR3 protein: ASSHPPGGFNTGELF
V gene: TRBV10-3; D gene: -; J gene: TRBJ1-3; CDR3 protein: AISESGGVSGNTIY
V gene: TRBV18; D gene: TRBD2; J gene: TRBJ2-1; CDR3 protein: ASSPYRGSSYNEQF
V gene: TRBV5-4; D gene: -; J gene: TRBJ2-3; CDR3 protein: ASSLREGTDTQY
V gene: TRBV19; D gene: TRBD2; J gene: TRBJ2-1; CDR3 protein: ASSTSGRGGGYNEQF
V gene: TRBV5-6; D gene: -; J gene: TRBJ2-3; CDR3 protein: ASSSIADTVDTQY
V gene: TRBV5-4; D gene: TRBD2; J gene: TRBJ2-5; CDR3 protein: ASSFSGTAGETQY
V gene: TRBV28; D gene: -; J gene: TRBJ1-1; CDR3 protein: ASSLQQTEAF
V gene: TRBV7-2; D gene: -; J gene: TRBJ2-3; CDR3 protein: ASSLEPSFGAGTDTQY
V gene: TRBV19; D gene: -; J gene: TRBJ1-2; CDR3 protein: ASRIPGANYGYT
V gene: TRBV30; D gene: TRBD1; J gene: TRBJ2-5; CDR3 protein: AWSRGQGVTQY
V gene: TRBV11-3; D gene: -; J gene: TRBJ2-3; CDR3 protein: ASSLDPSTPQY
V gene: TRBV11-1; D gene: -; J gene: TRBJ1-1; CDR3 protein: ASSLQQGTEAF
V gene: TRBV18; D gene: -; J gene: TRBJ2-2; CDR3 protein: ASSRVAPANTGELF
V gene: TRBV18; D gene: -; J gene: TRBJ2-3; CDR3 protein: ASSSRLGAADTQY
V gene: TRBV27; D gene: -; J gene: TRBJ2-4; CDR3 protein: ASSSDRAGGAKNIQY
V gene: TRBV27; D gene: TRBD2; J gene: TRBJ2-7; CDR3 protein: ASPFTRRGRADYEQY
V gene: TRBV28; D gene: TRBD2; J gene: TRBJ2-1; CDR3 protein: ASSLSLAGAINEQF
V gene: TRBV29-1; D gene: TRBD2; J gene: TRBJ2-5; CDR3 protein: SSEEREGETQY
V gene: TRBV7-2; D gene: -; J gene: TRBJ1-2; CDR3 protein: ASSLGGEQGNYGYT
V gene: TRBV4-1; D gene: TRBD1; J gene: TRBJ2-5; CDR3 protein: ASSQPDRGLQETQY
V gene: TRBV25-1; D gene: -; J gene: TRBJ2-3; CDR3 protein: ASSDSTQAPTDTQY
V gene: TRBV19; D gene: -; J gene: TRBJ2-5; CDR3 protein: ASSIGQQETQY
V gene: TRBV28; D gene: TRBD1; J gene: TRBJ2-2; CDR3 protein: ASTRDRGHGELF